Listed here are 20 T cell receptor beta chains from one sample, sequenced in a study of a mutant IDH1 vaccine in newly diagnosed glioma. Time point defined: baseline, week 1 (first vaccination visit). Stated treatment: pre-vaccination baseline after standard-of-care therapy. This table comes from immunoSEQ multiplex PCR, and its TCRdb copy is limited to in-frame clones, with some not included. The sample records 68,000 or so clones, more than 65% being singletons. The sample consisted of PBMCs, taken from a glioma patient treated with radiotherapy, temozolomide or both. The source of these receptors is a man in his fifties or sixties with glioma.

The chain employs TRBV30 and TRBJ2-7, with 7 nucleotides matching TRBD1. The junction had 9 bases not matched to a gene; V was cut back by 2 bases and J by 2 bases. Germline V CDR1 and CDR2: GTSNPN, SVGIG (reference sequence). This CDR3 region has 15 residues. The CDR3, as DNA: TGTGCCTGGAGTAAACCCAGGGACAGCACCTACGAGCAGTACTTC. Translating gives CAWSKPRDSTYEQYF.

This chain links TRBV6-6 with TRBJ2-5, with 12 nucleotides matching TRBD1. V lost 5 bases to trimming and J lost 2 bases; unmatched junction nucleotides: 3. CDR1 and CDR2 from the germline V gene are MNHNY and SVGAGI (reference sequence). CDR3 length: 15 amino acids. The CDR3 region has the DNA TGTGCCAGCAGTGGGACAGGGGGCCCTCAAGAGACCCAGTACTTC. Encoded protein: CASSGTGGPQETQYF.

The V call is TRBV5-1, the J call TRBJ1-2, with no clear D. The germline CDR1 and CDR2 sequences are SGHRS and YFSETQ. The V end was cut by 0 bases, the J end by 0 bases, with 6 bases between. The CDR3 runs to 14 residues. CDR3 loop: CASSLVTANYGYTF. In DNA form, the CDR3 reads TGCGCCAGCAGCTTGGTTACTGCTAACTATGGCTACACCTTC.

This clone has only a few counts. The chain joins TRBV6-5 to TRBJ1-2, with D perhaps matching TRBD1 (5 bases). The CDR3 extends over 11 amino acids. The V end was cut by 10 bases, the J end by 7 bases, with 13 bases between. CDR1 MNHEY and CDR2 SVGAGI come from the germline V gene. CDR3 protein: CATAQDLGYTF. DNA for the CDR3: TGTGCCACCGCACAGGATCTTGGCTACACCTTC.

There are a few counts of this clone. This sequence joins TRBV5-4 and TRBJ1-4; D gene ambiguous. Trimming took off 3 bases at V and 5 bases at J, with 14 bases between the two ends. The V gene's germline CDR1 is SGHNT and CDR2 YYREEE (reference sequence). The CDR3 is 15 amino acids. CDR3 residues: CASSSRTEPNEKLFF. The CDR3, as DNA: TGTGCCAGCAGCTCTCGAACCGAGCCAAATGAAAAACTGTTTTTT.

CDR3 bases: TGTGCCATCCAAACAGGGGGTAACTATGGCTACACCTTC. This sequence encodes CAIQTGGNYGYTF. The V and J genes are TRBV19 and TRBJ1-2; 8 bases are shared with TRBD1. V shed 10 bases, J shed 1 base, and the junction held 5 bases outside the gene matches. The CDR3 sequence is 13 residues long. Germline V gene lookup returns CDR1 LNHDA and CDR2 SQIVND (reference sequence).

This rearrangement joins TRBV28 to TRBJ1-2; D gene unclear. V was shortened by 3 bases and J by 8 bases, with 13 bases between the two germline ends. The CDR3 sequence is 13 residues long. The germline V gene has CDR1 MDHEN and CDR2 SYDVKM. The CDR3 loop is CASSLKGAGGYTF. CDR3 sequence (DNA): TGTGCCAGCAGTTTGAAGGGAGCAGGCGGCTACACCTTC.

The rearrangement uses TRBV9 and TRBJ1-3; D gene ambiguous. There are 12 residues in the CDR3. Germline CDR1 reads SGDLS; CDR2 reads YYNGEE. The V end was cut by 1 base, the J end by 2 bases, with 1 base between. Written as DNA, the CDR3 is TGTGCCAGCAGCGTACCTGGAAACACCATATATTTT. The encoded protein is CASSVPGNTIYF.

This chain's CDR3 is CSVKSVGSRSGANVLTF. The CDR3 nucleotides are TGCAGCGTTAAGTCGGTAGGGAGCCGCTCTGGGGCCAACGTCCTGACTTTC. The V call is TRBV29-1, the J call TRBJ2-6; D is perhaps TRBD2 (5 bases). In germline, CDR1 is SQVTM, CDR2 ANQGSEA. V was pared by 5 bases and J by 0 bases, with 17 bases between. The CDR3 is 17 residues long.

The V and J genes are TRBV7-2 and TRBJ2-7, with 8 bases aligning to TRBD1. The CDR3 is 12 residues long. Germline V CDR1 and CDR2: SGHTA, FQGNSA. V shed 4 bases, J shed 9 bases, and the junction held 5 bases outside the gene matches. The chain's CDR3 is CASSSDRGRQYF. The CDR3 bases are TGTGCCAGCAGCTCCGACAGGGGTCGGCAGTACTTC.

J is TRBJ2-1 and V is TRBV20-1; the D is unclear. The CDR3 runs 11 residues. Germline V CDR1 and CDR2: DFQATT, SNEGSKA (reference sequence). Trimming removed 1 base from V and 15 bases from J, with 13 bases in between. CDR3 residues: CSARVDAFPFF. The CDR3 DNA is TGCAGTGCTAGAGTAGACGCTTTCCCGTTCTTC.

The chain carries TRBV6-1 and TRBJ1-2; D is uncertain. Trimming removed 7 bases from V and 2 bases from J, with 11 bases in between. The CDR3 is 13 residues long. Germline CDR1 MNHNS, CDR2 SASEGT. CDR3 bases: TGTGCCAGCACCATGGTCGAGAACTATGGCTACACCTTC. Residues: CASTMVENYGYTF.

The chain recombines TRBV7-2 with TRBJ2-7; no clear D. The CDR3 consists of 15 residues. Germline CDR1 and CDR2: SGHTA and FQGNSA. Trimming removed 3 bases from V and 4 bases from J, with 16 bases in between. The CDR3 loop is CASSFWPRSEYEQYF. The DNA of the CDR3 is TGTGCCAGCAGCTTTTGGCCCCGCAGTGAATACGAGCAGTACTTC.

The chain links TRBV2 to TRBJ1-5, with TRBD1 identical over 7 bases. The CDR3 consists of 13 residues. Looked up from germline, CDR1 is SNHLY and CDR2 is FYNNEI. The trim removed 4 bases at V and 7 bases at J, leaving 4 bases unmatched. CDR3 amino acids: CASSGQGGQPQHF. CDR3 nucleotides: TGTGCCAGCAGTGGACAGGGCGGGCAGCCCCAGCATTTT.

This rearrangement joins TRBV14 to TRBJ2-1; D is ambiguous. CDR1 SGHDN and CDR2 FVKESK come from the germline V gene. V was clipped by 5 bases and J by 6 bases, with 11 bases between them. The CDR3 is 13 residues long. CDR3 sequence (DNA): TGTGCCAGCAGCTCCGGATGGACCAATGAGCAGTTCTTC. Translation gives CASSSGWTNEQFF. Full variable domain (outside the CDR3, taken from reference TRBV14 and TRBJ2-1): EAGVTQFPSHSVIEKGQTVTLRCDPISGHDNLYWYRRVMGKEIKFLLHFVKESKQDESGMPNNRFLAERTGGTYSTLKVQPAELEDSGVYFCASSSGWTNEQFFGPGTRLTVL.

The V call is TRBV7-8, the J call TRBJ1-1, with TRBD1 matching over 8 bases. The CDR3 extends over 15 amino acids. In germline, CDR1 is SGHVS, CDR2 FQNEAQ. The V and J ends lost 5 bases and 0 bases, in that order; junction bases with no gene match: 5. The CDR3 protein is CASSLRDRMNTEAFF. The CDR3 DNA reads TGTGCCAGCAGCCTCCGGGACAGGATGAACACTGAAGCTTTCTTT.

This clone was seen only a few times. V gene TRBV28 combines with J gene TRBJ2-7, with unresolved D. The germline gives CDR1 MDHEN, CDR2 SYDVKM. The CDR3 runs 13 residues. Trimming removed 7 bases at V and 4 bases at J, with 14 bases between. The CDR3 protein is CASTGMTPYEQYF. The CDR3 nucleotides are TGTGCCAGCACAGGAATGACACCTTACGAGCAGTACTTC.

J is TRBJ1-2 and V is TRBV7-8; tentatively, D is TRBD1 (5 bases). Trimming cost V 5 bases and J 3 bases, with 13 bases left between them. The CDR3 extends over 14 amino acids. Germline V CDR1 and CDR2: SGHVS, FQNEAQ. The DNA for the CDR3 is TGTGCCAGCAGCCGAAACCAGGGCGACTATGGCTACACCTTC. Translating gives CASSRNQGDYGYTF.

This CDR3 is CASSATGTGDTEAFF. The CDR3 region has the DNA TGTGCCAGCAGTGCTACCGGGACAGGGGACACTGAAGCTTTCTTT. V usage is TRBV6-4 and J usage is TRBJ1-1; 10 bases agree with TRBD1. There are 15 residues in the CDR3. From germline, CDR1 is MRHNA and CDR2 SNTAGT. V was pared by 4 bases and J by 3 bases, with 5 bases of the junction left unmatched.

V and J are TRBV4-2 and TRBJ1-4, with no clear D. This CDR3 spans 15 amino acids. Germline V gene lookup returns CDR1 LGHNA and CDR2 YNFKEQ. V lost 6 bases and J lost 8, with 19 bases in between. The CDR3 nucleotides are TGTGCCAGCAGACCAAGTACTGGGGAACGGGAAAAACTGTTTTTT. It specifies CASRPSTGEREKLFF.